Below, 18 T cell receptor beta chains from the same sample are listed, as sequenced in a study of T cell responses to AZD1222 COVID-19 vaccine. The data were produced by immunoSEQ multiplex PCR, yet TCRdb's version contains in-frame clones alone and is incomplete. Of about 93,000 clones detected, around 92% appear once; the ten largest clones hold 2.8%. This sample comprised peripheral blood, obtained on day 0 of MenACWY control vaccination. The receptors derive from an adult in good health.

This sequence joins TRBV9 and TRBJ2-7; unclear D gene. V lost 0 bases, J lost 0 bases, and 10 bases lay in between. The CDR3 totals 15 residues. Germline V CDR1 and CDR2: SGDLS, YYNGEE. Written as DNA, the CDR3 is TGTGCCAGCAGCGTAGCAAGGGCGAGCTCCTACGAGCAGTACTTC. This gives the protein CASSVARASSYEQYF.

The V call is TRBV7-8, the J call TRBJ1-3; D gene uncertain. The V and J ends lost 7 bases and 0 bases respectively, with 13 bases between them. The CDR3 runs to 15 residues. Germline CDR1 SGHVS, CDR2 FQNEAQ. For the CDR3, the DNA is TGTGCCAGCACCAACAGACTGGGCTCTGGAAACACCATATATTTT. Its protein product is CASTNRLGSGNTIYF.

This clone came up once. This sequence joins TRBV6-5 and TRBJ2-2, with D tentatively TRBD1 (5 bases). From germline, CDR1 is MNHEY and CDR2 SVGAGI. The CDR3 sequence is 14 residues long. Trimming removed 11 bases from V and 5 bases from J, with 18 bases in between. CDR3 DNA sequence: TGTGCCGGGGCACAACCACAGAGGACCGGGGAGCTGTTTTTT. This gives the protein CAGAQPQRTGELFF.

This clone was counted once. V gene TRBV7-9 combines with J gene TRBJ1-3; possibly TRBD1 for D (5 bases). The CDR3 is 16 amino acids. V was cut by 0 bases and J by 3 bases, with 12 bases left in between. CDR1 is SEHNR, CDR2 FQNEAQ, per germline (reference sequence). CDR3 in amino acids: CASSLAGTRGGNTIYF. CDR3 in DNA: TGTGCCAGCAGCTTAGCTGGGACCCGGGGTGGAAACACCATATATTTT.

This chain links TRBV28 with TRBJ1-1; D gene uncertain. Germline V CDR1 and CDR2: MDHEN, SYDVKM. V dropped 2 bases and J dropped 5 bases, with 9 bases sitting between them. CDR3 length: 13 residues. Here the CDR3 reads CASSLADFTEAFF. CDR3 coding DNA: TGTGCCAGCAGTTTAGCCGATTTTACTGAAGCTTTCTTT. Variable domain in full (rest from reference TRBV28 and TRBJ1-1): DVKVTQSSRYLVKRTGEKVFLECVQDMDHENMFWYRQDPGLGLRLIYFSYDVKMKEKGDIPEGYSVSREKKERFSLILESASTNQTSMYLCASSLADFTEAFFGQGTRLTVV.

The V call is TRBV7-6, the J call TRBJ1-3, with a possible D match to TRBD1 (6 bases). The CDR3 totals 16 residues. With 2 bases removed from V and 0 bases from J, the gap between germline ends came to 11 bases. CDR1 is SGHVS, CDR2 FNYEAQ, per germline. This CDR3 reads CASSLNGGRSGNTIYF. The CDR3 coding sequence is TGTGCCAGCAGCTTAAATGGGGGCCGCTCTGGAAACACCATATATTTT.

The CDR3 reads CASSLQQGANYGYTF. The CDR3 DNA follows: TGTGCCAGCAGCCTACAACAGGGGGCTAACTATGGCTACACCTTC. The chain recombines TRBV5-5 with TRBJ1-2; 8 positions match TRBD1. Germline CDR1 is SGHKS and CDR2 is YYEKEE (reference sequence). V was clipped by 4 bases and J by 0 bases; unmatched bases: 5. The CDR3 runs to 15 residues.

The chain combines TRBV19 with TRBJ1-5, with D tentatively TRBD1 (5 bases). This CDR3 comprises 15 residues. V was shortened by 6 bases and J by 2 bases, with 14 bases between the two germline ends. Germline V gene lookup returns CDR1 LNHDA and CDR2 SQIVND (reference sequence). The CDR3 sequence is CASRTGRGGNQPQHF. CDR3 coding DNA: TGTGCCAGTAGAACGGGACGAGGTGGCAATCAGCCCCAGCATTTT.

The chain combines TRBV7-2 with TRBJ2-5; 12 nucleotides line up with TRBD2. CDR3 length equals 15 residues. Germline-derived CDR1 and CDR2 are SGHTA and FQGNSA. V shed 2 bases, J shed 8 bases, and the junction held 6 bases outside the gene matches. The CDR3 reads CASSLMGLAGDTQYF. The DNA of the CDR3 is TGTGCCAGCAGCTTAATGGGACTAGCGGGCGATACCCAGTACTTC.

The V call is TRBV28, the J call TRBJ2-7; TRBD1 might be the D (5 bases). Germline V gene sequence: CDR1 MDHEN, CDR2 SYDVKM. The germline V and J ends were trimmed by 2 bases and 4 bases, with 15 bases remaining between them. This CDR3 has 15 residues. The CDR3, as DNA: TGTGCCAGCAGTTTACGGGCTAGGGGATCTTACGAGCAGTACTTC. The encoded protein is CASSLRARGSYEQYF.

This chain joins TRBV9 and TRBJ2-7; D is perhaps TRBD1 (7 bases). Germline V gives CDR1 SGDLS, CDR2 YYNGEE. The V end was cut by 3 bases, the J end by 2 bases, with 12 bases between. The CDR3 runs 14 residues. CDR3 region: CASSGQGGTYEQYF. The CDR3 coding sequence is TGTGCCAGCAGCGGACAGGGAGGCACCTACGAGCAGTACTTC.

The chain links TRBV7-9 to TRBJ1-1; 10 bases are a match to TRBD1. Trimming took 5 bases from V and 1 from J; bases not matched to a gene: 7. This CDR3 spans 16 amino acids. Germline lookup yields CDR1 SEHNR and CDR2 FQNEAQ (reference sequence). Here the CDR3 reads CASSPDRTGGNTEAFF. In DNA, the CDR3 is TGTGCCAGCAGCCCAGACAGGACAGGGGGGAACACTGAAGCTTTCTTT.

The chain recombines TRBV25-1 with TRBJ1-4; D might be TRBD1 (5 bases). The germline V gene has CDR1 MGHDK and CDR2 SYGVNS. The V end was cut by 6 bases, the J end by 4 bases, with 12 bases between. This CDR3 contains 14 residues. The CDR3 sequence: CASSHPRVNEKLFF. CDR3 in DNA: TGTGCCAGCAGCCACCCCAGGGTTAATGAAAAACTGTTTTTT.

The chain uses TRBV18 and TRBJ1-2; TRBD1 matches at 8 bases. Germline V gene sequence: CDR1 KGHSH, CDR2 LQKENI. Trimming at V came to 3 bases and at J to 1 base, leaving 7 bases not matched to a gene. There are 16 residues in the CDR3. For the CDR3, the DNA is TGTGCCAGCTCACCCGGGACAGGCCGACATAACTATGGCTACACCTTC. Encoded protein: CASSPGTGRHNYGYTF.

The chain uses TRBV6-5 and TRBJ1-5; D not resolved. Germline CDR1 and CDR2: MNHEY and SVGAGI. V lost 0 bases to trimming and J lost 1 base, with 7 bases between them. CDR3 length: 15 residues. The CDR3: CASSYSIGSNQPQHF. The CDR3 DNA is TGTGCCAGCAGTTACTCCATTGGGAGCAATCAGCCCCAGCATTTT.

This chain connects TRBV7-9 to TRBJ2-2, with TRBD1 identical over 8 bases. Unmatched junction bases numbered 10, after V lost 2 bases and J lost 2 bases. Germline loops: CDR1 SEHNR, CDR2 FQNEAQ (reference sequence). The CDR3 runs to 18 residues. The CDR3 loop reads CASSLPPRQGRNTGELFF. The DNA of the CDR3 is TGTGCCAGCAGCTTACCGCCCCGACAGGGGCGTAACACCGGGGAGCTGTTTTTT.

The V gene is TRBV30, the J gene TRBJ1-2, with 9 bases fitting TRBD1. The germline CDR1 and CDR2 sequences are GTSNPN and SVGIG (reference sequence). The CDR3 covers 13 residues. Trimming took 1 base from V and 6 from J; bases not matched to a gene: 3. CDR3 sequence reads: CAWSGGTGNGYTF. The CDR3 region has the DNA TGTGCCTGGAGTGGGGGGACAGGGAATGGCTACACCTTC.

The J gene is TRBJ2-3, the V gene TRBV29-1, with 11 bases that match TRBD2. The CDR3 contains 16 residues. CDR1 and CDR2 from the germline V gene are SQVTM and ANQGSEA. V shed 1 base, J shed 0 bases, and the junction held 3 bases outside the gene matches. CDR3 DNA: TGCAGCGTTGAAGCTAGCGGGGGGAGGAGCACAGATACGCAGTATTTT. Translation gives CSVEASGGRSTDTQYF.